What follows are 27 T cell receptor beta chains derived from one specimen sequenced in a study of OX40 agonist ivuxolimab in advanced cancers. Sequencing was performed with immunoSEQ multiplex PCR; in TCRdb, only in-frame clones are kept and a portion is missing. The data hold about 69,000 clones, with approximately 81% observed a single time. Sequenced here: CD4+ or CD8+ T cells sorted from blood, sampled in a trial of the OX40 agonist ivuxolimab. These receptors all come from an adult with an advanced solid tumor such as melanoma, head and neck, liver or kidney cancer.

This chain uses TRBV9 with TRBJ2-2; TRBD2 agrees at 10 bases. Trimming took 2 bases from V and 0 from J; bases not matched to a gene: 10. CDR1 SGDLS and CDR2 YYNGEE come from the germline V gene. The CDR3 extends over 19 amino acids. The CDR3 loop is CASSVVGSGRFSNTGELFF. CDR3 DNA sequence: TGTGCCAGCAGCGTTGTTGGTAGCGGGAGGTTTTCGAACACCGGGGAGCTGTTTTTT.

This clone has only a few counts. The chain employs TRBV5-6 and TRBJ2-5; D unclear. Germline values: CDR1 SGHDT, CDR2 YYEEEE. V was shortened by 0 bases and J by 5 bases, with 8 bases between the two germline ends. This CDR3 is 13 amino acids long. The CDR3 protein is CASSLALGETQYF. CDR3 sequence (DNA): TGTGCCAGCAGCTTGGCCCTGGGCGAGACCCAGTACTTC.

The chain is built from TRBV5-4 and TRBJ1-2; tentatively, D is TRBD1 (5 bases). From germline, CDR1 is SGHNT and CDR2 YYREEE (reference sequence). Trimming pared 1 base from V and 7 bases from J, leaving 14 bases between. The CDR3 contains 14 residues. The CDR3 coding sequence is TGTGCCAGCAGCTTGACAGGCGGGATCGTTGGCTACACCTTC. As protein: CASSLTGGIVGYTF.

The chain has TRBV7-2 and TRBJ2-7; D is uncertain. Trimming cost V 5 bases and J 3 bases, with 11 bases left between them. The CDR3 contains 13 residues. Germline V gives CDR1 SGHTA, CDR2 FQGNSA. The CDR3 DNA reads TGTGCCAGCAGCCCTCCTGGGGTCTACGAGCAGTACTTC. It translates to CASSPPGVYEQYF. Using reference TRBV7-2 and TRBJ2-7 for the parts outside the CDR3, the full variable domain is GAGVSQSPSNKVTEKGKDVELRCDPISGHTALYWYRQSLGQGLEFLIYFQGNSAPDKSGLPSDRFSAERTGGSVSTLTIQRTQQEDSAVYLCASSPPGVYEQYFGPGTRLTVT.

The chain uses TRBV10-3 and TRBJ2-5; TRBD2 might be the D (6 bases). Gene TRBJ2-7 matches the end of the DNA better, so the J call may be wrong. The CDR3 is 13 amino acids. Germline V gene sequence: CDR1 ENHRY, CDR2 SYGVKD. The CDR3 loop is CATMGGFTYEQYF. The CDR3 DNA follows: TGTGCCACGATGGGGGGTTTCACCTACGAGCAGTACTTC.

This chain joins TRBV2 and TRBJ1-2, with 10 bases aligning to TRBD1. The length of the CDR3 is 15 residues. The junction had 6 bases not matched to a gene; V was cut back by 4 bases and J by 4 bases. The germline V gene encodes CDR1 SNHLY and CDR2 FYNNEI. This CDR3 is CASSVRGQGTYGYTF. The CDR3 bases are TGTGCCAGCAGTGTAAGGGGACAGGGGACCTATGGCTACACCTTC.

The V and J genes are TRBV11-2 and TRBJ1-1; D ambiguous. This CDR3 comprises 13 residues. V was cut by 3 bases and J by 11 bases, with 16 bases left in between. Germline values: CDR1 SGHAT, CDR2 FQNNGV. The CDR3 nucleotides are TGTGCCAGCAGCTTTCAATCGGAGGGCGCGGCTTTCTTT. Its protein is CASSFQSEGAAFF. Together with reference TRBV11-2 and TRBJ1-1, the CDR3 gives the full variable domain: EAGVAQSPRYKIIEKRQSVAFWCNPISGHATLYWYQQILGQGPKLLIQFQNNGVVDDSQLPKDRFSAERLKGVDSTLKIQPAKLEDSAVYLCASSFQSEGAAFFGQGTRLTVV.

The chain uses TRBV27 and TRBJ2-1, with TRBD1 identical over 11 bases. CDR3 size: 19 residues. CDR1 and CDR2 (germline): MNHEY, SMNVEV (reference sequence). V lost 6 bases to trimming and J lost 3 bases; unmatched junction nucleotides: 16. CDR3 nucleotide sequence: TGTGCCAGCAGCCGGGACATGAGGGGACAGGGGGTTAACTACAATGAGCAGTTCTTC. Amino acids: CASSRDMRGQGVNYNEQFF.

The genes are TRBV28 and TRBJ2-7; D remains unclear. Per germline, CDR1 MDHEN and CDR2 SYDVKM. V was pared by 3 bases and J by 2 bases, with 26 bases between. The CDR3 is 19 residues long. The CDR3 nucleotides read TGTGCCAGCAGTTTCGGAAGCACCTCCGGGCCCTCTGAACCCTACGAGCAGTACTTC. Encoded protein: CASSFGSTSGPSEPYEQYF.

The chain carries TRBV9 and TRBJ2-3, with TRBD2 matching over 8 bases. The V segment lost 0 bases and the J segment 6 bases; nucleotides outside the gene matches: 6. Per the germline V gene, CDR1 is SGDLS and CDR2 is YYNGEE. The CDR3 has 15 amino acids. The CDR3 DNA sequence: TGTGCCAGCAGCGTAGCTAGCGGGCCCAGGGATACGCAGTATTTT. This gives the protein CASSVASGPRDTQYF. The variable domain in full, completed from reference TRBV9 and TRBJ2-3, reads DSGVTQTPKHLITATGQRVTLRCSPRSGDLSVYWYQQSLDQGLQFLIQYYNGEERAKGNILERFSAQQFPDLHSELNLSSLELGDSALYFCASSVASGPRDTQYFGPGTRLTVL.

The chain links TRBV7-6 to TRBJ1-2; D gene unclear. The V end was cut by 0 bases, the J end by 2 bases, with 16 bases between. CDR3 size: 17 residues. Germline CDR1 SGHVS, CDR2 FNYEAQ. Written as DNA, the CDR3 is TGTGCCAGCAGCTTAGCCCCGGGGTGGCAATCCAACTATGGCTACACCTTC. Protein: CASSLAPGWQSNYGYTF. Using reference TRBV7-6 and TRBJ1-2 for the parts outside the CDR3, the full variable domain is GAGVSQSPRYKVTKRGQDVALRCDPISGHVSLYWYRQALGQGPEFLTYFNYEAQQDKSGLPNDRFSAERPEGSISTLTIQRTEQRDSAMYRCASSLAPGWQSNYGYTFGSGTRLTVV.

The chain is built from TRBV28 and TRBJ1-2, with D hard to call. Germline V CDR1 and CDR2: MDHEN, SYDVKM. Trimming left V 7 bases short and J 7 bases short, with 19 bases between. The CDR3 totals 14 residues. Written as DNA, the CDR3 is TGTGCCAGCACCCCCCTGTGGAGAAGTGGTGGCTACACCTTC. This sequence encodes CASTPLWRSGGYTF.

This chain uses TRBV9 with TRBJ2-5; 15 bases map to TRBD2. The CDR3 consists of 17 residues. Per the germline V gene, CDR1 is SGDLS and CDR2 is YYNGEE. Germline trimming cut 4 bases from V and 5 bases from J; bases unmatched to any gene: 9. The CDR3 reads CASSPGTSGGIMETQYF. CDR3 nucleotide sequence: TGTGCCAGCAGCCCCGGGACTAGCGGGGGGATCATGGAGACCCAGTACTTC.

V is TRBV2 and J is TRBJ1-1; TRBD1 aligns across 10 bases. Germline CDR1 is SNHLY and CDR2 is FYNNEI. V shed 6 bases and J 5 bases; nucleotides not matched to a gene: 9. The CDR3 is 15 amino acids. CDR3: CASSDGQGVWTEAFF. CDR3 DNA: TGTGCCAGCAGCGACGGACAGGGGGTATGGACTGAAGCTTTCTTT.

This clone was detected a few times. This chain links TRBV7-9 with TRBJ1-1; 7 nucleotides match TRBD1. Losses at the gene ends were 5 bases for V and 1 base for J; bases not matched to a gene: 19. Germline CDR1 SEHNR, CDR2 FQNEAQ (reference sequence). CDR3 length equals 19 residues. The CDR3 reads CASSRATPGGFIRNTEAFF. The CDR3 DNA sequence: TGTGCCAGCAGCCGTGCTACGCCAGGGGGTTTCATTAGGAACACTGAAGCTTTCTTT.

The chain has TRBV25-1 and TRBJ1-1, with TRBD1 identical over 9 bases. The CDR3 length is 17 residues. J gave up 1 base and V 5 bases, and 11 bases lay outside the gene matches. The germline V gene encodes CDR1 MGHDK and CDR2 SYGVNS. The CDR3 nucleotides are TGTGCCAGCAGTCCAAATGGCCGACAGGGGGGGAACACTGAAGCTTTCTTT. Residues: CASSPNGRQGGNTEAFF.

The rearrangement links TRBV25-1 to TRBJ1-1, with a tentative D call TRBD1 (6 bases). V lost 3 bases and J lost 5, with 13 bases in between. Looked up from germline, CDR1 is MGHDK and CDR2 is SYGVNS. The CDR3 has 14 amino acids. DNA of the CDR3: TGTGCCAGCAGTGAGCCGGGACATCCTACTGAAGCTTTCTTT. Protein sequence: CASSEPGHPTEAFF.

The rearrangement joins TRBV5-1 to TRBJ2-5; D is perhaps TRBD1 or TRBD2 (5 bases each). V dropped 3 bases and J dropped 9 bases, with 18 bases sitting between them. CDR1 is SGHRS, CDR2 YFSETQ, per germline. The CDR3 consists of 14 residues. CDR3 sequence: CASSSGWTEGAQYF. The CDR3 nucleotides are TGCGCCAGCAGCTCGGGATGGACGGAAGGGGCCCAGTACTTC.

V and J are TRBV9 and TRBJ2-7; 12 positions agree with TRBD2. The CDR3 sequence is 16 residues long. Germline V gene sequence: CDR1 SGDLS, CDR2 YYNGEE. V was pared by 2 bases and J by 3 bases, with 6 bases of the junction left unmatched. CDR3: CASSVGLAGTSYEQYF. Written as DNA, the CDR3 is TGTGCCAGCAGCGTTGGACTAGCGGGAACCAGCTACGAGCAGTACTTC.

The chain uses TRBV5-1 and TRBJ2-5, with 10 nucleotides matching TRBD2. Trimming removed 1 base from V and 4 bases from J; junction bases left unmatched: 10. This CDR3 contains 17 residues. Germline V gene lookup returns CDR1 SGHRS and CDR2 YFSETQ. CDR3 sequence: CASSLPLLAGVGETQYF. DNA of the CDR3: TGCGCCAGCAGCTTGCCCCTGCTAGCGGGGGTGGGAGAGACCCAGTACTTC.

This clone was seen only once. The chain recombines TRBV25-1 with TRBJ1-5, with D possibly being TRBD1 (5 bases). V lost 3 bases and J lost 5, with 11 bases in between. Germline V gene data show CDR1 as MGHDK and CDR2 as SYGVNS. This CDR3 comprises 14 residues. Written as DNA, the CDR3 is TGTGCCAGCAGTGACAGGGCGTCGCATCAGCCCCAGCATTTT. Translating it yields CASSDRASHQPQHF.

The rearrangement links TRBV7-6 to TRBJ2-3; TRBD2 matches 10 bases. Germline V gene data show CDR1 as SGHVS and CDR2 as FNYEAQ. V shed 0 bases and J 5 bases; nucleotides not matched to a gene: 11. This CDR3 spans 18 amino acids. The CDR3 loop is CASSLAGPSGGPEDTQYF. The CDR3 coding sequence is TGTGCCAGCAGCTTAGCGGGGCCTAGCGGGGGCCCTGAAGATACGCAGTATTTT.

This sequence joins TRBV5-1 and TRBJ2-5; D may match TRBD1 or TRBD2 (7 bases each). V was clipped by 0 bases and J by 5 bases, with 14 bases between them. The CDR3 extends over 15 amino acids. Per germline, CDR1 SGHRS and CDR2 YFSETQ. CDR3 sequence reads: CASSLASGGDETQYF. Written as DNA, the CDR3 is TGCGCCAGCAGCTTGGCCTCAGGGGGGGACGAGACCCAGTACTTC.

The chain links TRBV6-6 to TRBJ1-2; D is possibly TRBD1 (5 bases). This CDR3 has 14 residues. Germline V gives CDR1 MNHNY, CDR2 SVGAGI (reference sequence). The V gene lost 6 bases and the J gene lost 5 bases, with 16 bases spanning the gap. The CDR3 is CASRSSGGGYGYTF. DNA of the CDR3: TGTGCCAGCAGATCTAGCGGCGGGGGTTATGGCTACACCTTC.

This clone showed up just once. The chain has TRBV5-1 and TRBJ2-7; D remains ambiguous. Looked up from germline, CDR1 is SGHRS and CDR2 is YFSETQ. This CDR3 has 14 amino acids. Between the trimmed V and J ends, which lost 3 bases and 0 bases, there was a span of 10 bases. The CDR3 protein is CASSSTTFSYEQYF. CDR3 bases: TGCGCCAGCAGCTCTACGACGTTCTCCTACGAGCAGTACTTC.

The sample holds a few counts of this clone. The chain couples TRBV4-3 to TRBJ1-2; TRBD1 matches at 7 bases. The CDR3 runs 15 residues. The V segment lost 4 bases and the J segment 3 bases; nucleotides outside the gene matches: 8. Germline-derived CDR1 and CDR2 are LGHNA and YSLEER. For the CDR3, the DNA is TGCGCCAGCAGCCGACGACAGGGTTTAGACTATGGCTACACCTTC. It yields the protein CASSRRQGLDYGYTF.

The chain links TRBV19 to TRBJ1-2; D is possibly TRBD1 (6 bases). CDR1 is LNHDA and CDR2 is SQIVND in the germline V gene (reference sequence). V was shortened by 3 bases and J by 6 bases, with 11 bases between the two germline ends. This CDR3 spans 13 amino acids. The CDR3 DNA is TGTGCCAGTAGTATCAACAGGGAACATGGCTACACCTTC. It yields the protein CASSINREHGYTF.